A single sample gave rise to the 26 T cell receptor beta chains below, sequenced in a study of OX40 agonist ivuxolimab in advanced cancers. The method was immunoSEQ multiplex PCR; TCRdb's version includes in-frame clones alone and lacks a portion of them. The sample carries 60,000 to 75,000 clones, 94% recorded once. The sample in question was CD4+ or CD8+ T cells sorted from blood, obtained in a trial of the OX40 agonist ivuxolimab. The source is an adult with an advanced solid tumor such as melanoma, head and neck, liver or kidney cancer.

The CDR3 nucleotides are TGTGCCAGCAGTTTTAGCGGGACAGGGGGTTACGAGCAGTACTTC. Translated: CASSFSGTGGYEQYF. The chain couples TRBV28 to TRBJ2-7; 11 bases line up with TRBD1. Trimming removed 3 bases from V and 4 bases from J; junction bases left unmatched: 5. Germline V CDR1 and CDR2: MDHEN, SYDVKM. The CDR3 extends over 15 amino acids. The entire variable domain, with the rest obtained from reference TRBV28 and TRBJ2-7, is as follows: DVKVTQSSRYLVKRTGEKVFLECVQDMDHENMFWYRQDPGLGLRLIYFSYDVKMKEKGDIPEGYSVSREKKERFSLILESASTNQTSMYLCASSFSGTGGYEQYFGPGTRLTVT.

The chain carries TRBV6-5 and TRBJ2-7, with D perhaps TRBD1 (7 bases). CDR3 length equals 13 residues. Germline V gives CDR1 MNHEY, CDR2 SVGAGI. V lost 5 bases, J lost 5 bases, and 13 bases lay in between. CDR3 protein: CASSNRGGDEQYF. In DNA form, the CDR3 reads TGTGCCAGCAGTAACAGGGGAGGTGACGAGCAGTACTTC.

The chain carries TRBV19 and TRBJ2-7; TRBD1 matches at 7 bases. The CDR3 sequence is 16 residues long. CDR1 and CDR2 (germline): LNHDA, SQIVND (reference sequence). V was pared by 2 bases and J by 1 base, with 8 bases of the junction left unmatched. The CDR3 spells CASSINGQDISYEQYF. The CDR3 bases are TGTGCCAGTAGTATAAATGGACAGGACATTTCCTACGAGCAGTACTTC.

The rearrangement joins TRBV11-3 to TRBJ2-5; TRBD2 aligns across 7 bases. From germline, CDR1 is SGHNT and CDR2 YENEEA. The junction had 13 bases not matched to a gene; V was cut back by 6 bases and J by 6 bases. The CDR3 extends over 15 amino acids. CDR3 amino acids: CASSSGRGRGQTQYF. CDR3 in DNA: TGTGCCAGCAGTAGTGGTCGCGGGAGAGGGCAGACCCAGTACTTC.

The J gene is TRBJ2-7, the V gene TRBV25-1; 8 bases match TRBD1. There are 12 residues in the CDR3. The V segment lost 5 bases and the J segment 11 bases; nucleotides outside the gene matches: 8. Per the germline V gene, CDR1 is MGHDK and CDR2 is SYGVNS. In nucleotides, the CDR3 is TGTGCCAGCAGTCCAGGGGGCAGAGATGAGTACTTC. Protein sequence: CASSPGGRDEYF.

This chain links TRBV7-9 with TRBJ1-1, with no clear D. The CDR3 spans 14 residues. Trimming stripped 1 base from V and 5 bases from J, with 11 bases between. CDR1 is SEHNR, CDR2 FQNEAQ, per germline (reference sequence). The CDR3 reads CASSLVPEMTEAFF. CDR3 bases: TGTGCCAGCAGCTTAGTACCCGAGATGACTGAAGCTTTCTTT. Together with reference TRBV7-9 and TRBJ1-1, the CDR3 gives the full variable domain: DTGVSQNPRHKITKRGQNVTFRCDPISEHNRLYWYRQTLGQGPEFLTYFQNEAQLEKSRLLSDRFSAERPKGSFSTLEIQRTEQGDSAMYLCASSLVPEMTEAFFGQGTRLTVV.

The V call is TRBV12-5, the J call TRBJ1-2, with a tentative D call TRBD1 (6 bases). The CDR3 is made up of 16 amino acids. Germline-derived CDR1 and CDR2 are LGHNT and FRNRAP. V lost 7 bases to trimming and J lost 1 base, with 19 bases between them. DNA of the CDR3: TGTGCTAGTGCTCTTTCGGGGGGGCCTATTAACTATGGCTACACCTTC. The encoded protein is CASALSGGPINYGYTF.

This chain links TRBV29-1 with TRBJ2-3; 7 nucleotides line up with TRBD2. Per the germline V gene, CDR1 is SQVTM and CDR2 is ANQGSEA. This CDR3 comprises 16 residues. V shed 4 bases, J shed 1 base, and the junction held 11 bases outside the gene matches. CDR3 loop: CSVGGATGGRTDTQYF. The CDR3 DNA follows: TGCAGCGTTGGTGGGGCTACGGGAGGACGCACAGATACGCAGTATTTT.

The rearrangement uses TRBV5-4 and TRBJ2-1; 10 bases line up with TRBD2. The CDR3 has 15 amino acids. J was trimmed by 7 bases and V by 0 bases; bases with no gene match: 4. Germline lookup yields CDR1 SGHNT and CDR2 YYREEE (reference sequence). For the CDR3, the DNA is TGTGCCAGCAGCTTGGATCTAGCGGGAGAGAATGAGCAGTTCTTC. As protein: CASSLDLAGENEQFF.

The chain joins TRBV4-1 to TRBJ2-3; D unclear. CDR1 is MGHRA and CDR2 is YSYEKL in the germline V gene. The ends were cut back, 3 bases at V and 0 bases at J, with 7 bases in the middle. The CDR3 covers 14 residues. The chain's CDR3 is CASSQRRSTDTQYF. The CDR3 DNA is TGCGCCAGCAGCCAGAGGCGGAGCACAGATACGCAGTATTTT.

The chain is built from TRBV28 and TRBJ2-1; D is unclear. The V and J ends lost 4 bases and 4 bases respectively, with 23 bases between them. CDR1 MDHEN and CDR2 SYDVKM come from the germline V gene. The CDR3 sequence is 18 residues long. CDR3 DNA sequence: TGTGCCAGCAGTTCCCCCACCCTTGGGCTCGGAGAGTACAATGAGCAGTTCTTC. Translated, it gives CASSSPTLGLGEYNEQFF.

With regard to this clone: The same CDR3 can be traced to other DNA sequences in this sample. The CDR3 DNA reads as TGTGCCAGCAGTGTTGGGACTCCCACCTGGGCGAACACTGAAGCTTTCTTT. The encoded protein is CASSVGTPTWANTEAFF. The chain employs TRBV2 and TRBJ1-1, with D possibly TRBD1 on 5 matching bases. Trimming took off 4 bases at V and 1 base at J, with 19 bases between the two ends. This CDR3 is 17 amino acids long. Germline CDR1 reads SNHLY; CDR2 reads FYNNEI. Full variable domain (remainder filled in from reference TRBV2 and TRBJ1-1): EPEVTQTPSHQVTQMGQEVILRCVPISNHLYFYWYRQILGQKVEFLVSFYNNEISEKSEIFDDQFSVERPDGSNFTLKIRSTKLEDSAMYFCASSVGTPTWANTEAFFGQGTRLTVV.

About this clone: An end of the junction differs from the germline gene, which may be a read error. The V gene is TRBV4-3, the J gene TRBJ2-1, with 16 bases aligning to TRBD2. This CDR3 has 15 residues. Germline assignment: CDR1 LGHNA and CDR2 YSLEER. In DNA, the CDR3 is TGCGCCAGCAGCCAAGAAGGGACTAGCGGGAGGGCCGTGGTCTTC. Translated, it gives CASSQEGTSGRAVVF.

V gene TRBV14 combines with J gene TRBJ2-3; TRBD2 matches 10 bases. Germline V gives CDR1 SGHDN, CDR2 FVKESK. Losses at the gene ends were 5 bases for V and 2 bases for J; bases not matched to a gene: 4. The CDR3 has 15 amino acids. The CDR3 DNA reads TGTGCCAGCAGCTCGACTAGCGGGTACACAGATACGCAGTATTTT. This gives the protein CASSSTSGYTDTQYF. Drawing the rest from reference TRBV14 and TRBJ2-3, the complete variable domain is EAGVTQFPSHSVIEKGQTVTLRCDPISGHDNLYWYRRVMGKEIKFLLHFVKESKQDESGMPNNRFLAERTGGTYSTLKVQPAELEDSGVYFCASSSTSGYTDTQYFGPGTRLTVL.

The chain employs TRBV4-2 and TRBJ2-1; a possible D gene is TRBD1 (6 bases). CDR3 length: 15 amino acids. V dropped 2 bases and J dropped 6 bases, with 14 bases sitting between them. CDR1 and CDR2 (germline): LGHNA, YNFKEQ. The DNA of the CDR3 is TGTGCCAGCAGCCAAAACTCAGACAGGTTCAATGAGCAGTTCTTC. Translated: CASSQNSDRFNEQFF.

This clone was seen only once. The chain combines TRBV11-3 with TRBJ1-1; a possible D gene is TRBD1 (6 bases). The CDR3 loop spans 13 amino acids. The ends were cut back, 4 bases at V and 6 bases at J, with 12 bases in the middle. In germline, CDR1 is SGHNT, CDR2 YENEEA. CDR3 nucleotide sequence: TGTGCCAGCAGCTGGACAGACAGTGCTGAAGCTTTCTTT. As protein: CASSWTDSAEAFF.

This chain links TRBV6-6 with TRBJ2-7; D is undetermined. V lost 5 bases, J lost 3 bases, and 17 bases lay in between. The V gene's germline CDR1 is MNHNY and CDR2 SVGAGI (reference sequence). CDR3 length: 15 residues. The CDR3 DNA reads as TGTGCCAGCAGTCCCCAGCCGCAGGCCATCTACGAGCAGTACTTC. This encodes CASSPQPQAIYEQYF.

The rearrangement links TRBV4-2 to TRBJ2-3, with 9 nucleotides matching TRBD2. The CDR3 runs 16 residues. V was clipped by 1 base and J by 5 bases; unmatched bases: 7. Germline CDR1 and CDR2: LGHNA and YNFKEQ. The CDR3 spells CASSQVGGRALDTQYF. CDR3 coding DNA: TGTGCCAGCAGCCAAGTGGGCGGGAGGGCCTTAGATACGCAGTATTTT.

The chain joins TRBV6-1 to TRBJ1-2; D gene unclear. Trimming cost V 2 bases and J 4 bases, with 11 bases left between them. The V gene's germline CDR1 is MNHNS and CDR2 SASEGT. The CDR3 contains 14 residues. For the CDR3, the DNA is TGTGCCAGCAGTGAATTTACGGGGAGCTATGGCTACACCTTC. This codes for CASSEFTGSYGYTF.

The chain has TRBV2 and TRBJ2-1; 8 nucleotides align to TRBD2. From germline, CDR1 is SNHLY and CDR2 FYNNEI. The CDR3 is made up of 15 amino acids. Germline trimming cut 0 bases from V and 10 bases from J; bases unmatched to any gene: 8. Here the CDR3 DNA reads TGTGCCAGCAGTGAAGCAGCGGGAGAACTAGAAGAGCAGTTCTTC. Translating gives CASSEAAGELEEQFF. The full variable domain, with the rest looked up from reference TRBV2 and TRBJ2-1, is EPEVTQTPSHQVTQMGQEVILRCVPISNHLYFYWYRQILGQKVEFLVSFYNNEISEKSEIFDDQFSVERPDGSNFTLKIRSTKLEDSAMYFCASSEAAGELEEQFFGPGTRLTVL.

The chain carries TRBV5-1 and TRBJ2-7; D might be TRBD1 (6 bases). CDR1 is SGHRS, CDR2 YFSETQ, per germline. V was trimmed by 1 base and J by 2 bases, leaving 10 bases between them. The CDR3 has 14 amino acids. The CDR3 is CASSLLRGAYEQYF. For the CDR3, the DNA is TGCGCCAGCAGCTTGCTCAGGGGTGCCTACGAGCAGTACTTC.

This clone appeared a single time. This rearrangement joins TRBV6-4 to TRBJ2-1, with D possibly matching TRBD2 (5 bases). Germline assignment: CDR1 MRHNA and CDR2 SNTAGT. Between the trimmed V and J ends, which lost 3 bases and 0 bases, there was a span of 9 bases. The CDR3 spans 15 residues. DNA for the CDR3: TGTGCCAGCAGTGAGGAGGATAGCTCCTACAATGAGCAGTTCTTC. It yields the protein CASSEEDSSYNEQFF.

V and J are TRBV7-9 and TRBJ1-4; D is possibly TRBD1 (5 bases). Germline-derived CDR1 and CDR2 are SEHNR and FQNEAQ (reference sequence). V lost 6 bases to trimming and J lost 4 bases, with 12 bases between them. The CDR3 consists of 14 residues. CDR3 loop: CASRPDSNNEKLFF. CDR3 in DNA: TGTGCCAGCAGGCCTGACAGCAATAATGAAAAACTGTTTTTT.

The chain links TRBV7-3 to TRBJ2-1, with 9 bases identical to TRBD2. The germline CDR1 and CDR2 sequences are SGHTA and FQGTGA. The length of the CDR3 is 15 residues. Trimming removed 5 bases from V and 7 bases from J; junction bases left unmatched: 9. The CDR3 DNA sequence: TGTGCCAGCAGCCCTTGGACTAGCGTTGGGAATGAGCAGTTCTTC. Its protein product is CASSPWTSVGNEQFF.

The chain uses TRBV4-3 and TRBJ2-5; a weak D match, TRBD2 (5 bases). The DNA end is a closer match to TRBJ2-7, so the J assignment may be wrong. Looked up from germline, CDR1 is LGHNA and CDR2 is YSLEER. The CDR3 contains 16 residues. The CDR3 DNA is TGCGCCAGCAGCCAAGATCTGGCTGGGAGAGCCTACGAGCAGTACTTC. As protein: CASSQDLAGRAYEQYF.

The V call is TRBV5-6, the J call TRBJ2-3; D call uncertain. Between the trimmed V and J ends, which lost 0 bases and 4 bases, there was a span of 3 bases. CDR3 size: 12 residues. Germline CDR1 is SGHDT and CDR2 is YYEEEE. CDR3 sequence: CASSLGADTQYF. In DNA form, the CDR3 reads TGTGCCAGCAGCTTGGGGGCAGATACGCAGTATTTT.